This T cell receptor beta chain was recovered during a study of blood T cells in healthy people across ages. Study-wide points: Older age went with lower TCR beta diversity per million T cells, in a roughly linear way.

The authors ran a second PCR of roughly 6 to 12 cycles using a sample-barcoded 5' primer and a J-beta primer mix. Via MiXCR, TCRdb re-called the 5' RACE reads, giving one row per CDR3 protein. This sample carries around 870,000 distinct CDR3 sequences, about 30% of them seen once, and the ten largest clones take approximately 15%. As to this clonotype: Its antigen remains unidentified. No conserved phenylalanine or tryptophan ends this CDR3, so it is likely a read error.

With 4 bases clipped from V and 0 bases from J, the junction kept 6 bases outside the gene matches. CDR1 is ENHRY and CDR2 is SYGVKD in the germline V gene. This CDR3 comprises 16 residues. For every donor, a draw yielded roughly 9.3 milliliters of peripheral blood. The material sequenced was blood. The receptor's source is a woman aged 80 or older in good health. The rearrangement links TRBV10-3 to TRBJ2-1; 7 bases align to TRBD1. The CDR3 loop reads CAISGQGASSYNEQFL. Here the CDR3 DNA reads TGTGCCATCAGTGGACAGGGTGCCAGCTCCTACAATGAGCAGTTCCTC.